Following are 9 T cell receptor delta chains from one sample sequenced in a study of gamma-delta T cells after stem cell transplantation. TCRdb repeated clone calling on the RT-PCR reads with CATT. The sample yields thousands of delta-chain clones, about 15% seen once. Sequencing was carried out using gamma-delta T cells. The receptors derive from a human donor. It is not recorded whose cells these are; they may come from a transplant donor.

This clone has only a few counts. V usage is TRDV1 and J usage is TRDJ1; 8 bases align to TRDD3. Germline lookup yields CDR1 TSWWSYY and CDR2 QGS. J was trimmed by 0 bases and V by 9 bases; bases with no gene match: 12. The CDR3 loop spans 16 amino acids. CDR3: CALPSRGYQNTDKLIF. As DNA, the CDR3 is TGTGCTCTCCCATCGCGGGGATACCAAAACACCGATAAACTCATCTTT.

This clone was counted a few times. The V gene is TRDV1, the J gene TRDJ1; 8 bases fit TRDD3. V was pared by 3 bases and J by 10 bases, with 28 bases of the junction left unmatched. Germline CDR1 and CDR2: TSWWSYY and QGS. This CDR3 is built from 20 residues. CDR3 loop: CALGDGPFDRSGVGDDPLIF. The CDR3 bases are TGTGCTCTTGGGGATGGCCCTTTCGACCGTAGTGGAGTGGGGGATGACCCACTCATCTTT.

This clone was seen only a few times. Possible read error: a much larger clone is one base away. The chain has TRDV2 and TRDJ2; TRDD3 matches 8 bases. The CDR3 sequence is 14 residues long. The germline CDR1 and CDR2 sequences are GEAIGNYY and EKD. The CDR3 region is CACDVGDLTAHLFF. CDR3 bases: TGTGCCTGTGACGTGGGGGATTTGACAGCACATCTCTTCTTT.

The CDR3 here is CACDAGRGDTPWDTRQMFF. CDR3 DNA: TGTGCCTGTGACGCTGGACGGGGGGATACCCCCTGGGACACCCGACAGATGTTTTTC. V and J are TRDV2 and TRDJ3; 9 nucleotides match TRDD3. The J gene, missing from TCRdb, was assigned here through DNA to germline matching. Germline V gene data show CDR1 as GEAIGNYY and CDR2 as EKD. This CDR3 is built from 19 residues. Trimming at V came to 3 bases and at J to 2 bases, leaving 10 bases not matched to a gene.

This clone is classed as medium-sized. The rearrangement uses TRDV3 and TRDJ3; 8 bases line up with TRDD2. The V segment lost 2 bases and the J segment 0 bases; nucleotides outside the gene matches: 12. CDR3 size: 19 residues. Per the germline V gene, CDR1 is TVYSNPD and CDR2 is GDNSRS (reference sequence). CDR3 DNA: TGTGCCTTTCTTCCTACACGGTACTCCTGCTCCTGGGACACCCGACAGATGTTTTTC. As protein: CAFLPTRYSCSWDTRQMFF.

This chain's CDR3 is CALGELGIPSWDTRQMFF. Written as DNA, the CDR3 is TGTGCTCTTGGGGAACTGGGGATTCCCTCCTGGGACACCCGACAGATGTTTTTC. The rearrangement uses TRDV1 and TRDJ3; D may be TRDD3 (6 bases). This CDR3 spans 18 amino acids. V was cut by 0 bases and J by 0 bases, with 9 bases left in between. Germline CDR1 and CDR2: TSWWSYY and QGS.

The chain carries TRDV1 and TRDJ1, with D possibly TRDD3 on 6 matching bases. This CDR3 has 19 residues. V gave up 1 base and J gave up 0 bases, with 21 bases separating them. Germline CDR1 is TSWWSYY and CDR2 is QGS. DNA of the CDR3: TGTGCTCTTGGGGAACACCGGGGCTTTTGGGGATCCTACACCGATAAACTCATCTTT. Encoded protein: CALGEHRGFWGSYTDKLIF.

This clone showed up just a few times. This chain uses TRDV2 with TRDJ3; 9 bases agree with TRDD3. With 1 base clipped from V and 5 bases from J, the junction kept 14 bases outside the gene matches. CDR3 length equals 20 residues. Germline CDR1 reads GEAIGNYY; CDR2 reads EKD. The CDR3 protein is CACDTTVLGGYIRDTRQMFF. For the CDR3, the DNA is TGTGCCTGTGACACTACGGTACTGGGGGGATACATCCGGGACACCCGACAGATGTTTTTC.

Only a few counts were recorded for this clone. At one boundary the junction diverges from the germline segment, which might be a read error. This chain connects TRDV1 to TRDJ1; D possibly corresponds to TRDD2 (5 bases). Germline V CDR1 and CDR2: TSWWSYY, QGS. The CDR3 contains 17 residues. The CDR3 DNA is TGTGCTCTTGGGGAACTAGGTCATGGCCTACGAGGCGATAAACCCATCTTT. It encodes CALGELGHGLRGDKPIF.